Shown below are 21 T cell receptor beta chains from a single sample sequenced in a study of control samples from healthy donors and cancer patients. TCRdb's copy holds only in-frame clones and misses some; the assay was immunoSEQ multiplex PCR. The sample has 130,000 or so clones, approximately 92% seen once. Sequenced input: blood. The receptors originated from a woman aged 50 to 60 in good health.

This clone was picked up a small number of times. This CDR3 is CASSLARTWGNTEAFF. The CDR3 coding sequence is TGTGCCAGCAGCTTAGCTCGGACCTGGGGGAACACTGAAGCTTTCTTT. The chain links TRBV7-2 to TRBJ1-1; D is undetermined. Deletions cut 0 bases from V and 1 base from J, with 12 bases between. This CDR3 contains 16 residues. Germline V CDR1 and CDR2: SGHTA, FQGNSA.

The chain recombines TRBV30 with TRBJ2-1; 7 nucleotides agree with TRBD2. Trimming took 3 bases from V and 9 from J; bases not matched to a gene: 5. CDR3 length: 12 amino acids. Germline V gene data show CDR1 as GTSNPN and CDR2 as SVGIG (reference sequence). In DNA form, the CDR3 reads TGTGCCTGGAGGGGCGGGAGTGCTGAGCAGTTCTTC. Its translation is CAWRGGSAEQFF.

CDR3 in DNA: TGTGCCAGTAGTATCGGGGTTGGCCGACCAACAGCGTATGGCTACACCTTC. The encoded protein is CASSIGVGRPTAYGYTF. This sequence joins TRBV19 and TRBJ1-2, with no clear D. Germline V gene data show CDR1 as LNHDA and CDR2 as SQIVND (reference sequence). V shed 3 bases and J shed 5 bases, with 22 bases lying between them. This CDR3 is 17 amino acids long.

The DNA of the CDR3 is TGTGCCAGCAGCATAGGACTAGCGGGAGAGGCGAAGTACTTC. As protein: CASSIGLAGEAKYF. The genes are TRBV7-2 and TRBJ2-7; TRBD2 agrees at 13 bases. CDR1 and CDR2 from the germline V gene are SGHTA and FQGNSA. V trimming: 5 bases; J trimming: 11 bases; junction bases outside the gene matches: 9. This CDR3 is built from 14 residues.

CDR3 nucleotide sequence: TGTGCCAGCAGTGAATCCGGGGAGCAGTACTTC. Residues: CASSESGEQYF. This chain connects TRBV6-1 to TRBJ2-7; D gene unclear. Trimming took off 2 bases at V and 7 bases at J, with 6 bases between the two ends. The CDR3 length is 11 residues. The germline gives CDR1 MNHNS, CDR2 SASEGT.

The chain couples TRBV2 to TRBJ1-5; tentative D call: TRBD1 (5 bases). The CDR3 loop spans 17 amino acids. The V gene lost 6 bases and the J gene lost 4 bases, with 22 bases spanning the gap. CDR1 is SNHLY and CDR2 is FYNNEI in the germline V gene. CDR3 nucleotide sequence: TGTGCCAGCAGCCCTACCGGGGCCACGATCGATAATCAGCCCCAGCATTTT. Translating it yields CASSPTGATIDNQPQHF.

This chain uses TRBV2 with TRBJ2-3, with D perhaps matching TRBD2 (5 bases). The CDR3 covers 18 residues. V lost 5 bases and J lost 0, with 21 bases in between. Germline values: CDR1 SNHLY, CDR2 FYNNEI. DNA of the CDR3: TGTGCCAGCAGTAAGACGGGGTCATGGGCGGTGAGCACAGATACGCAGTATTTT. This translates into CASSKTGSWAVSTDTQYF.

This chain connects TRBV6-5 to TRBJ1-1; TRBD1 matches 9 bases. The junction had 2 bases not matched to a gene; V was cut back by 6 bases and J by 0 bases. The CDR3 spans 14 residues. Per germline, CDR1 MNHEY and CDR2 SVGAGI. The CDR3, as DNA: TGTGCCAGCAGGGACAGGGGATTGAACACTGAAGCTTTCTTT. Encoded protein: CASRDRGLNTEAFF.

This chain connects TRBV24-1 to TRBJ1-2, with 12 bases fitting TRBD1. Germline values: CDR1 KGHDR, CDR2 SFDVKD. J gave up 4 bases and V 0 bases, and 17 bases lay outside the gene matches. This CDR3 is 21 amino acids long. The CDR3 DNA follows: TGTGCCACCAGTGATTTGGGCATCGCACCGGGACAGGGGGCGGATGTCTATGGCTACACCTTC. The encoded protein is CATSDLGIAPGQGADVYGYTF.

The chain recombines TRBV5-6 with TRBJ1-5, with 11 bases matching TRBD1. V was clipped by 4 bases and J by 4 bases; unmatched bases: 4. Germline values: CDR1 SGHDT, CDR2 YYEEEE. The CDR3 runs to 15 residues. The CDR3 region is CASSLRDRGNQPQHF. The CDR3 DNA sequence: TGTGCCAGCAGCCTGAGGGACAGGGGGAATCAGCCCCAGCATTTT. Drawing the rest from reference TRBV5-6 and TRBJ1-5, the complete variable domain is DAGVTQSPTHLIKTRGQQVTLRCSPKSGHDTVSWYQQALGQGPQFIFQYYEEEERQRGNFPDRFSGHQFPNYSSELNVNALLLGDSALYLCASSLRDRGNQPQHFGDGTRLSIL.

V usage is TRBV28 and J usage is TRBJ2-7; D possibly corresponds to TRBD1 (6 bases). V shed 2 bases and J shed 4 bases, with 9 bases lying between them. Germline-derived CDR1 and CDR2 are MDHEN and SYDVKM. The CDR3 totals 13 residues. The CDR3, as DNA: TGTGCCAGCAGTTTAACAGGGCGGTACGAGCAGTACTTC. It specifies CASSLTGRYEQYF.

In this sample, this clone turned up once. The chain uses TRBV7-8 and TRBJ2-5; no reliable D call. The V and J ends lost 5 bases and 4 bases respectively, with 17 bases between them. The germline gives CDR1 SGHVS, CDR2 FQNEAQ. The CDR3 runs to 15 residues. CDR3 coding DNA: TGTGCCAGCAGCCTTACAATTTTCTGGGGAGAGACCCAGTACTTC. Translating it yields CASSLTIFWGETQYF.

The rearrangement uses TRBV6-4 and TRBJ2-1, with TRBD2 identical over 8 bases. Trimming at V came to 4 bases and at J to 7 bases, leaving 9 bases not matched to a gene. Per germline, CDR1 MRHNA and CDR2 SNTAGT. The CDR3 sequence is 15 residues long. CDR3: CASSGQAGEGNEQFF. The CDR3 DNA reads as TGTGCCAGCAGTGGCCAAGCGGGGGAGGGTAATGAGCAGTTCTTC.

In its sample, this clone was seen once. The J gene is TRBJ2-3, the V gene TRBV6-5, with unresolved D. In germline, CDR1 is MNHEY, CDR2 SVGAGI. V lost 6 bases, J lost 6 bases, and 4 bases lay in between. The CDR3 has 10 residues. CDR3 nucleotide sequence: TGTGCCAGCAGCGAGGATACGCAGTATTTT. As protein: CASSEDTQYF.

CDR3 in amino acids: CASRRTFTGDGAEAFF. CDR3 nucleotides: TGTGCCAGCAGACGGACGTTCACAGGGGATGGGGCTGAAGCTTTCTTT. The chain combines TRBV7-2 with TRBJ1-1; TRBD1 matches 7 bases. J gave up 6 bases and V 6 bases, and 16 bases lay outside the gene matches. Germline CDR1 reads SGHTA; CDR2 reads FQGNSA. The CDR3 is 16 amino acids.

This clone was counted only a few times. This chain joins TRBV10-1 and TRBJ2-1, with TRBD1 identical over 8 bases. Per the germline V gene, CDR1 is WNHNN and CDR2 is SYGVQD (reference sequence). The CDR3 has 14 amino acids. V shed 4 bases, J shed 6 bases, and the junction held 5 bases outside the gene matches. As DNA, the CDR3 is TGCGCCAGCAGTGTGGGACAGGTGGGCAATGAGCAGTTCTTC. Protein product: CASSVGQVGNEQFF.

The rearrangement links TRBV5-1 to TRBJ1-2; D may be TRBD1 (6 bases). Germline CDR1 and CDR2: SGHRS and YFSETQ. Trimming shortened V by 1 base and J by 6 bases, and 13 bases separated the two germline ends. This CDR3 is 14 amino acids long. CDR3 sequence: CASSLPGQLHGYTF. The CDR3, as DNA: TGCGCCAGCAGCTTGCCTGGACAGCTCCATGGCTACACCTTC.

The chain joins TRBV6-5 to TRBJ2-7; perhaps TRBD2 as D (6 bases). Deletions cut 2 bases from V and 2 bases from J, with 16 bases between. CDR3 length: 16 amino acids. Germline V gives CDR1 MNHEY, CDR2 SVGAGI. The CDR3 protein is CASSYTGGLSAYEQYF. The CDR3 DNA reads TGTGCCAGCAGTTACACCGGGGGACTCTCTGCCTACGAGCAGTACTTC.

This chain uses TRBV28 with TRBJ1-2, with a tentative D call TRBD1 (5 bases). Looked up from germline, CDR1 is MDHEN and CDR2 is SYDVKM. V lost 2 bases and J 4 bases, leaving 20 bases between the germline ends. The CDR3 length is 17 residues. The CDR3 nucleotides are TGTGCCAGCAGTTTACCGATCCTCGGACATTCAGGCTATGGCTACACCTTC. It codes for CASSLPILGHSGYGYTF.

The rearrangement joins TRBV11-2 to TRBJ2-3; 7 bases match TRBD2. The germline CDR1 and CDR2 sequences are SGHAT and FQNNGV. This CDR3 comprises 15 residues. J lost 3 bases, V lost 4 bases, and 7 bases had no gene match. The CDR3 loop reads CASSYAAGYTDTQYF. DNA for the CDR3: TGTGCCAGCAGCTACGCAGCGGGGTATACAGATACGCAGTATTTT.

The CDR3 is CASSTQTGGYGYTF. Written as DNA, the CDR3 is TGCGCCAGCAGCACCCAGACAGGTGGTTATGGCTACACCTTC. The J gene is TRBJ1-2, the V gene TRBV5-1, with a tentative D call TRBD1 (6 bases). Trimming took 4 bases from V and 5 from J, leaving 15 bases between them. The CDR3 consists of 14 residues. Germline V gives CDR1 SGHRS, CDR2 YFSETQ.